These T cell receptor beta chains were read from a single sample in a study of OX40 agonist ivuxolimab in advanced cancers. The table came from immunoSEQ multiplex PCR; TCRdb's copy has only in-frame clones and leaves some out. The sample holds some 90,000 clones, roughly 84% seen once. The sequences come from CD4+ or CD8+ T cells sorted from blood, collected in a trial of the OX40 agonist ivuxolimab. These receptors all come from an adult with an advanced solid tumor such as melanoma, head and neck, liver or kidney cancer. Each CDR3 is given with its conserved first and last residue. The order of the fields is D gene, J gene, clone size, V gene, CDR3 DNA, CDR3 protein. D genes are given only for firm matches. Only some rows state a clone size, as once, few, many or a class for expanded clones.

>.|TRBJ1-6|.|TRBV6-5
TGTGCCAGCAGTTACGGGATAGATTCACCCCTCCACTTT
CASSYGIDSPLHF
>.|TRBJ1-2|few|TRBV21-1
TGTGCCAGCAGCAAAGAATCTCCCCCGGGCCAGGGCATTAACTATGGCTACACCTTC
CASSKESPPGQGINYGYTF
>.|TRBJ1-1|.|TRBV27
TGTGCCAGCACCTTCCGGGGGGTGATGAACACTGAAGCTTTCTTT
CASTFRGVMNTEAFF
>.|TRBJ1-1|.|TRBV19
TGTGCCAGTAGTATCATTTGGACAGCAGGCGACACTGAAGCTTTCTTT
CASSIIWTAGDTEAFF
>.|TRBJ2-2|.|TRBV11-1
TGTGCCAGCAGCTTAGCCAGGGGAGGAAACGGGGAGCTGTTTTTT
CASSLARGGNGELFF
>.|TRBJ1-5|.|TRBV7-9
TGTGCCAGCAGCTTAGTTCCCCAGTCAGGGAAAGACAATCAGCCCCAGCATTTT
CASSLVPQSGKDNQPQHF
>.|TRBJ2-2|.|TRBV11-2
TGTGCCAGCAGCTTAGAGCATAACACCGGGGAGCTGTTTTTT
CASSLEHNTGELFF
>TRBD1|TRBJ1-3|once|TRBV27
TGTGCCAGCAGGGGGGACAGCTCTGGAAACACCATATATTTT
CASRGDSSGNTIYF
>.|TRBJ1-6|once|TRBV10-1
TGCGCCAGCGGGGCCGGAGGCTCCTATAATTCACCCCTCCACTTT
CASGAGGSYNSPLHF
>.|TRBJ2-7|.|TRBV5-4
TGTGCCAGCAGCGGCCCGGGACATCCTTCCGAGCAGTACTTC
CASSGPGHPSEQYF
>.|TRBJ2-1|.|TRBV6-1
TGTGCCAGCAGTGATTTGTCTACAATGGGCCTCTACAATGAGCAGTTCTTC
CASSDLSTMGLYNEQFF
>TRBD1|TRBJ1-2|.|TRBV5-1
TGCGCCAGCAGCTTGAGGACAGGGGGCGCTTATGGCTACACCTTC
CASSLRTGGAYGYTF
>.|TRBJ1-2|.|TRBV5-8
TGTGCCAGCAGCCCTCCCAGTTCTAACTATGGCTACACCTTC
CASSPPSSNYGYTF
>TRBD2|TRBJ2-1|.|TRBV7-9
TGTGCCAGCAGATTTTCCGCGGCCGGGGGGGAGCAGTTCTTC
CASRFSAAGGEQFF